The 31 T cell receptor beta chains below all came from one sample that was sequenced in a study of cytomegalovirus exposure and HLA in healthy donors. PCR used 60 Vbeta primers and 13 Jbeta primers. Sequencing was performed with immunoSEQ multiplex PCR; in TCRdb, only in-frame clones are kept and a portion is missing. The sample includes some 150,000 clones, 75% to 85% of them seen just once. Sequenced input: PBMCs. The receptors originated from a woman in her forties or fifties in good health and CMV-seropositive.

V gene TRBV5-4 combines with J gene TRBJ1-2; D may be TRBD1 (6 bases). CDR3 size: 15 residues. Germline lookup yields CDR1 SGHNT and CDR2 YYREEE (reference sequence). V lost 0 bases and J 4 bases, leaving 13 bases between the germline ends. CDR3 sequence: CASSLGRQGTYGYTF. DNA for the CDR3: TGTGCCAGCAGCTTGGGTCGGCAGGGGACCTATGGCTACACCTTC.

The chain is built from TRBV29-1 and TRBJ1-4; no reliable D call. This CDR3 has 13 residues. The V and J ends lost 6 bases and 0 bases respectively, with 8 bases between them. Germline values: CDR1 SQVTM, CDR2 ANQGSEA. The CDR3 DNA reads as TGCAGCGTGACAATCACAACTAATGAAAAACTGTTTTTT. Its translation: CSVTITTNEKLFF.

The V gene is TRBV19, the J gene TRBJ2-5, with D perhaps TRBD2 (6 bases). The CDR3 is 16 residues long. The V and J ends lost 3 bases and 5 bases respectively, with 19 bases between them. Per the germline V gene, CDR1 is LNHDA and CDR2 is SQIVND (reference sequence). This chain's CDR3 is CASSIGRPHRGETQYF. The CDR3 region has the DNA TGTGCCAGTAGTATTGGGCGGCCACACCGGGGGGAGACCCAGTACTTC.

The rearrangement joins TRBV14 to TRBJ1-2; TRBD1 matches at 7 bases. Germline V lookup: CDR1 SGHDN, CDR2 FVKESK. V was pared by 4 bases and J by 4 bases, with 9 bases of the junction left unmatched. The CDR3 loop spans 15 amino acids. The CDR3 reads CASSPTGEEGYGYTF. The CDR3 DNA follows: TGTGCCAGCAGCCCTACAGGGGAAGAAGGCTATGGCTACACCTTC.

This chain links TRBV7-3 with TRBJ1-2; the D is unclear. CDR3 length: 13 amino acids. V was trimmed by 0 bases and J by 6 bases, leaving 8 bases between them. In germline, CDR1 is SGHTA, CDR2 FQGTGA. In DNA form, the CDR3 reads TGTGCCAGCAGCTTAACTGCCGTAGATGGCTACACCTTC. This translates into CASSLTAVDGYTF.

The chain couples TRBV30 to TRBJ2-1; 11 nucleotides agree with TRBD2. Germline CDR1 reads GTSNPN; CDR2 reads SVGIG (reference sequence). This CDR3 spans 15 amino acids. With 3 bases clipped from V and 2 bases from J, the junction kept 3 bases outside the gene matches. The CDR3 bases are TGTGCCTGGAGACTAGCGGGGGCTACCTACAATGAGCAGTTCTTC. Its translation: CAWRLAGATYNEQFF.

The chain links TRBV2 to TRBJ2-5; tentatively, D is TRBD2 (5 bases). V lost 4 bases, J lost 2 bases, and 8 bases lay in between. The CDR3 has 13 residues. Germline CDR1 is SNHLY and CDR2 is FYNNEI. CDR3: CASSVRGQETQYF. As DNA, the CDR3 is TGTGCCAGCAGTGTTCGGGGACAAGAGACCCAGTACTTC.

The chain joins TRBV10-1 to TRBJ2-1; 8 nucleotides line up with TRBD2. This CDR3 region has 13 residues. Germline V gene lookup returns CDR1 WNHNN and CDR2 SYGVQD (reference sequence). The trim removed 2 bases at V and 8 bases at J, leaving 2 bases unmatched. Written as DNA, the CDR3 is TGCGCCAGCAGTGAGGCGGGGGGCGATGAGCAGTTCTTC. It encodes CASSEAGGDEQFF.

A few counts support this clone. This sequence joins TRBV12-2 and TRBJ2-1; TRBD2, the D gene given by the table, was not confirmed from the DNA. TRBV12-2 is noted as a pseudogene. The CDR3 is made up of 10 amino acids. CDR3 sequence: CASRSLRQFF. CDR3 in DNA: TGTGCAAGTCGCTCCCTGAGGCAGTTCTTC.

V usage is TRBV15 and J usage is TRBJ2-5; tentative D call: TRBD1 (5 bases). This CDR3 region has 15 residues. The V gene lost 0 bases and the J gene lost 1 base, with 9 bases spanning the gap. Germline loops: CDR1 LNHNV, CDR2 YYDKDF (reference sequence). This chain's CDR3 is CATSRDPRAQETQYF. In nucleotides, the CDR3 is TGTGCCACCAGCAGAGATCCCAGGGCCCAAGAGACCCAGTACTTC.

The chain carries TRBV11-3 and TRBJ2-2, with D maybe TRBD2 (5 bases). The CDR3 has 17 residues. Germline V CDR1 and CDR2: SGHNT, YENEEA. Trimming left V 5 bases short and J 5 bases short, with 21 bases between. The CDR3 reads CASSPWASSLGTGELFF. The CDR3 coding sequence is TGTGCCAGCAGCCCCTGGGCTAGCTCCCTGGGGACCGGGGAGCTGTTTTTT.

The chain links TRBV7-9 to TRBJ1-1; D is possibly TRBD1 (6 bases). V lost 5 bases and J 0 bases, leaving 13 bases between the germline ends. Germline CDR1 and CDR2: SEHNR and FQNEAQ (reference sequence). CDR3 length equals 15 residues. CDR3 region: CASSPRDTMNTEAFF. DNA of the CDR3: TGTGCCAGCAGCCCTAGGGACACCATGAACACTGAAGCTTTCTTT.

About this clone itself: The junction does not match germline at one end; this may be a read error. J is TRBJ2-5 and V is TRBV6-1; 8 bases agree with TRBD2. CDR1 is MNHNS, CDR2 SASEGT, per germline. There are 16 residues in the CDR3. The CDR3: CAISVLGGEAQETQYF. For the CDR3, the DNA is TGTGCCATCAGTGTCCTCGGGGGGGAGGCCCAAGAGACCCAGTACTTC.

The chain combines TRBV5-4 with TRBJ2-1; tentative D call: TRBD2 (5 bases). The CDR3 loop spans 16 amino acids. Trimming took off 0 bases at V and 8 bases at J, with 18 bases between the two ends. Germline lookup yields CDR1 SGHNT and CDR2 YYREEE (reference sequence). CDR3 nucleotides: TGTGCCAGCAGCTTGGGCCCACTAGAATTTGGCTATGAGCAGTTCTTC. It translates to CASSLGPLEFGYEQFF.

This chain joins TRBV5-1 and TRBJ2-7; D possibly corresponds to TRBD1 (6 bases). This CDR3 has 19 residues. CDR1 is SGHRS and CDR2 is YFSETQ in the germline V gene. Deletions cut 7 bases from V and 5 bases from J, with 34 bases between. Here the CDR3 reads CASAYGTGLHFGQRNEQYF. Here the CDR3 DNA reads TGCGCCAGCGCCTATGGAACCGGCCTTCATTTCGGACAGAGGAACGAGCAGTACTTC.

V is TRBV27 and J is TRBJ2-2, with 9 bases lining up with TRBD2. There are 18 residues in the CDR3. J was trimmed by 1 base and V by 2 bases; bases with no gene match: 8. Germline V CDR1 and CDR2: MNHEY, SMNVEV (reference sequence). The CDR3, as DNA: TGTGCCAGCAGTTTAGTGGCTAGCGGGGAAATGAACACCGGGGAGCTGTTTTTT. Amino acids: CASSLVASGEMNTGELFF.

The chain employs TRBV28 and TRBJ1-1; a possible D gene is TRBD1 (5 bases). The germline V and J ends were trimmed by 6 bases and 4 bases, with 12 bases remaining between them. CDR3 length: 13 residues. Germline CDR1 MDHEN, CDR2 SYDVKM. CDR3 nucleotide sequence: TGTGCCAGCAGGCTAATTCAGGGCACTGAAGCTTTCTTT. It encodes CASRLIQGTEAFF.

The rearrangement uses TRBV6-5 and TRBJ1-1; 8 nucleotides match TRBD1. CDR3 length: 14 residues. V lost 6 bases and J lost 3; bases outside the gene matches: 6. Germline CDR1 MNHEY, CDR2 SVGAGI. DNA for the CDR3: TGTGCCAGCAGGCTGACAGGGGAAGACACTGAAGCTTTCTTT. Translating gives CASRLTGEDTEAFF.

J is TRBJ2-7 and V is TRBV30; 10 bases map to TRBD1. This CDR3 has 17 residues. The germline V gene encodes CDR1 GTSNPN and CDR2 SVGIG (reference sequence). V was pared by 7 bases and J by 4 bases, with 19 bases of the junction left unmatched. The CDR3 DNA is TGTGCCTCTGGAAAAGACAACCGGGACAGGGGATTTTACGAGCAGTACTTC. Its translation: CASGKDNRDRGFYEQYF.

The chain links TRBV10-3 to TRBJ2-2; D not certain. The CDR3 contains 15 residues. V lost 2 bases to trimming and J lost 7 bases, with 14 bases between them. Germline V gene data show CDR1 as ENHRY and CDR2 as SYGVKD. The CDR3 region is CAISEAIVGFGELFF. CDR3 sequence (DNA): TGTGCCATCAGTGAGGCGATAGTTGGTTTCGGGGAGCTGTTTTTT.

CDR3 region: CATSRRQIYEKLFF. The CDR3 DNA reads as TGTGCCACCAGCAGACGACAGATTTATGAAAAACTGTTTTTT. The chain carries TRBV15 and TRBJ1-4; D is perhaps TRBD1 (5 bases). Germline CDR1 is LNHNV and CDR2 is YYDKDF (reference sequence). The CDR3 sequence is 14 residues long. Trimming took off 2 bases at V and 6 bases at J, with 10 bases between the two ends.

This sequence joins TRBV18 and TRBJ1-5; D not certain. V lost 3 bases, J lost 9 bases, and 18 bases lay in between. This CDR3 has 15 amino acids. Germline values: CDR1 KGHSH, CDR2 LQKENI. The CDR3 is CASSPNDGVSWPQHF. The CDR3 nucleotides are TGTGCCAGCTCACCCAATGACGGGGTCTCGTGGCCCCAGCATTTT.

The chain couples TRBV14 to TRBJ1-1; TRBD1 aligns across 7 bases. J lost 1 base, V lost 2 bases, and 7 bases had no gene match. Germline V gives CDR1 SGHDN, CDR2 FVKESK. The CDR3 is 16 residues long. CDR3 DNA: TGTGCCAGCAGCCAACATCCGGGACAGACGAACACTGAAGCTTTCTTT. This sequence encodes CASSQHPGQTNTEAFF.

This clone was counted once. The chain links TRBV28 to TRBJ1-1; a weak D match, TRBD1 (6 bases). This CDR3 region has 12 residues. Trimming stripped 2 bases from V and 8 bases from J, with 9 bases between. Germline V lookup: CDR1 MDHEN, CDR2 SYDVKM. The CDR3 region has the DNA TGTGCCAGCAGTTTAATACAGGGCGAAGCTTTCTTT. Protein sequence: CASSLIQGEAFF.

This rearrangement joins TRBV7-9 to TRBJ2-5; D may be TRBD1 (5 bases). The CDR3 loop spans 14 amino acids. Germline CDR1 is SEHNR and CDR2 is FQNEAQ (reference sequence). V lost 7 bases and J 4 bases, leaving 16 bases between the germline ends. CDR3 residues: CASTQSGAVETQYF. The CDR3 coding sequence is TGTGCCAGCACCCAGTCTGGGGCTGTAGAGACCCAGTACTTC. Full variable domain (rest looked up from reference TRBV7-9 and TRBJ2-5): DTGVSQNPRHKITKRGQNVTFRCDPISEHNRLYWYRQTLGQGPEFLTYFQNEAQLEKSRLLSDRFSAERPKGSFSTLEIQRTEQGDSAMYLCASTQSGAVETQYFGPGTRLLVL.

This clone has only one observation. This chain joins TRBV10-3 and TRBJ1-1; D uncertain. This CDR3 contains 12 residues. The germline V gene has CDR1 ENHRY and CDR2 SYGVKD. Trimming cost V 8 bases and J 3 bases, with 10 bases left between them. CDR3 nucleotides: TGTGCCATCGGTACGGGAGACACTGAAGCTTTCTTT. The encoded protein is CAIGTGDTEAFF.

This clone has more than one count but fewer than ten. The genes are TRBV9 and TRBJ1-2; D is unresolved. The V gene's germline CDR1 is SGDLS and CDR2 YYNGEE. Trimming took off 0 bases at V and 0 bases at J, with 12 bases between the two ends. The CDR3 runs 16 residues. CDR3 sequence reads: CASSVGAGLTNYGYTF. CDR3 nucleotide sequence: TGTGCCAGCAGCGTAGGGGCAGGCCTCACTAACTATGGCTACACCTTC. Based on the CDR3 plus reference TRBV9 and TRBJ1-2, the full variable domain is DSGVTQTPKHLITATGQRVTLRCSPRSGDLSVYWYQQSLDQGLQFLIQYYNGEERAKGNILERFSAQQFPDLHSELNLSSLELGDSALYFCASSVGAGLTNYGYTFGSGTRLTVV.

J is TRBJ1-5 and V is TRBV30; 7 nucleotides agree with TRBD1. The junction had 2 bases not matched to a gene; V was cut back by 4 bases and J by 2 bases. Per germline, CDR1 GTSNPN and CDR2 SVGIG (reference sequence). The length of the CDR3 is 13 residues. CDR3 sequence (DNA): TGTGCCTGGAAGGGGGCTGGCAATCAGCCCCAGCATTTT. Translating gives CAWKGAGNQPQHF. Together with reference TRBV30 and TRBJ1-5, the CDR3 gives the full variable domain: SQTIHQWPATLVQPVGSPLSLECTVEGTSNPNLYWYRQAAGRGLQLLFYSVGIGQISSEVPQNLSASRPQDRQFILSSKKLLLSDSGFYLCAWKGAGNQPQHFGDGTRLSIL.

The chain has TRBV19 and TRBJ2-5; tentative D call: TRBD2 (7 bases). The CDR3 covers 15 residues. Trimming stripped 2 bases from V and 4 bases from J, with 14 bases between. The V gene's germline CDR1 is LNHDA and CDR2 SQIVND (reference sequence). Here the CDR3 DNA reads TGTGCCAGTAGTATACAGCGGGACAATGGAGAGACCCAGTACTTC. This sequence encodes CASSIQRDNGETQYF.

V gene TRBV5-1 combines with J gene TRBJ1-1; D may be TRBD1 (5 bases). The CDR3 contains 15 residues. The germline V and J ends were trimmed by 0 bases and 3 bases, with 12 bases remaining between them. CDR1 SGHRS and CDR2 YFSETQ come from the germline V gene. CDR3 nucleotides: TGCGCCAGCAGCTTGGCCGGCAGGGTTGACACTGAAGCTTTCTTT. This codes for CASSLAGRVDTEAFF. The complete variable domain, with remaining parts taken from reference TRBV5-1 and TRBJ1-1, reads KAGVTQTPRYLIKTRGQQVTLSCSPISGHRSVSWYQQTPGQGLQFLFEYFSETQRNKGNFPGRFSGRQFSNSRSEMNVSTLELGDSALYLCASSLAGRVDTEAFFGQGTRLTVV.

This chain links TRBV7-9 with TRBJ2-3; perhaps TRBD2 as D (5 bases). This CDR3 has 15 amino acids. V was cut by 1 base and J by 5 bases, with 13 bases left in between. CDR1 and CDR2 from the germline V gene are SEHNR and FQNEAQ (reference sequence). In DNA, the CDR3 is TGTGCCAGCAGCTTAGACGGGGTCTACGGAGATACGCAGTATTTT. It specifies CASSLDGVYGDTQYF.